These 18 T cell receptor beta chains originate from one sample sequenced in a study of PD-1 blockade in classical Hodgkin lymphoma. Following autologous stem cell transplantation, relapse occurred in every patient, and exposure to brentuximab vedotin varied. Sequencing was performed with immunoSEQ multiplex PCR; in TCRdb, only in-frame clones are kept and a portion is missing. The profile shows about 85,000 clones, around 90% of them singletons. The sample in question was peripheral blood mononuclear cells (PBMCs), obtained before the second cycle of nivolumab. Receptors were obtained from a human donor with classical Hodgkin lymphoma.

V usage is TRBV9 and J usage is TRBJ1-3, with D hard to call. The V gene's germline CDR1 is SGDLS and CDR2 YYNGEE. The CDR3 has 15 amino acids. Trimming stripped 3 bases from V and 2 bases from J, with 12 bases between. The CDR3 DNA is TGTGCCAGCAGCGAAGGAAAGTTTCCTGGAAACACCATATATTTT. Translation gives CASSEGKFPGNTIYF.

DNA of the CDR3: TGTGCCAGCAGCAGAGACAGGGTGAGGGCAGATACGCAGTATTTT. Translating gives CASSRDRVRADTQYF. The chain uses TRBV2 and TRBJ2-3; TRBD1 aligns across 7 bases. The ends lost 6 bases at V and 4 bases at J; junction bases unmatched: 10. This CDR3 comprises 15 residues. Germline-derived CDR1 and CDR2 are SNHLY and FYNNEI.

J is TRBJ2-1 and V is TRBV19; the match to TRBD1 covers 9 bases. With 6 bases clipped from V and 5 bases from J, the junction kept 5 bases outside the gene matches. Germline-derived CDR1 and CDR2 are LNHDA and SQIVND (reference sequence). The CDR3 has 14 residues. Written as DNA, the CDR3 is TGTGCCAGTAGCATACAGGGGGCGAACAATGAGCAGTTCTTC. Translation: CASSIQGANNEQFF.

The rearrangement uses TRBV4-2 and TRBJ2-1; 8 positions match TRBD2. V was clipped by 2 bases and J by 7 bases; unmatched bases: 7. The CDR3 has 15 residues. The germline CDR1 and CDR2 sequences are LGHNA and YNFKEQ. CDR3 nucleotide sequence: TGTGCCAGCAGCCAATTGGGAGCGGGAGTAAATGAGCAGTTCTTC. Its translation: CASSQLGAGVNEQFF.

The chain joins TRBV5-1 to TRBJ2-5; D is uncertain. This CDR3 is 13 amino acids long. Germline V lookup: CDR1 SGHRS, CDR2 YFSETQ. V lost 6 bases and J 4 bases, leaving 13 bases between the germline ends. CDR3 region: CASNAPGRETQYF. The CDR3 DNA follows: TGCGCCAGCAACGCTCCCGGACGAGAGACCCAGTACTTC.

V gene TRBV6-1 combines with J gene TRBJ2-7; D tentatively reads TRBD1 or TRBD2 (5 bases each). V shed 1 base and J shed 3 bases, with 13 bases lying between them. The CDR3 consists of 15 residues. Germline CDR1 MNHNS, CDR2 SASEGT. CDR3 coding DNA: TGTGCCAGCAGTGAAGGGCAGGGACGGGGCTACGAGCAGTACTTC. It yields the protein CASSEGQGRGYEQYF.

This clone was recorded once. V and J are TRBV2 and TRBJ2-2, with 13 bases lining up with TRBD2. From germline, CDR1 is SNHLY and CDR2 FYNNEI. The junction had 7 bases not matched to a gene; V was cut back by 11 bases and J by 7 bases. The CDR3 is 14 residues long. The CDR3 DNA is TGTGCCGGGGGGACTAGCGGGATGAGCGGGGAGCTGTTTTTT. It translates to CAGGTSGMSGELFF. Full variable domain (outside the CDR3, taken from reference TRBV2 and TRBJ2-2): EPEVTQTPSHQVTQMGQEVILRCVPISNHLYFYWYRQILGQKVEFLVSFYNNEISEKSEIFDDQFSVERPDGSNFTLKIRSTKLEDSAMYFCAGGTSGMSGELFFGEGSRLTVL.

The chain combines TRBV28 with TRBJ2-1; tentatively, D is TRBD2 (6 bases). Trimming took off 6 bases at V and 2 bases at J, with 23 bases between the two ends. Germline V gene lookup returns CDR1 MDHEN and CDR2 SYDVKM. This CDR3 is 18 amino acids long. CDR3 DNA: TGTGCCAGCAGCCTTGGGTTCGAGGGGAGGCCCCCCTACAATGAGCAGTTCTTC. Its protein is CASSLGFEGRPPYNEQFF.

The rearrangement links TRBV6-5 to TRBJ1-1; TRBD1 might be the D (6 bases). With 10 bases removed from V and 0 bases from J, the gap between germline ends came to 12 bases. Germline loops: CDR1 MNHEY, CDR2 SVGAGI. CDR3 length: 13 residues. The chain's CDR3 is CAIRTDMNTEAFF. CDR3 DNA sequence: TGTGCCATCCGGACAGACATGAACACTGAAGCTTTCTTT.

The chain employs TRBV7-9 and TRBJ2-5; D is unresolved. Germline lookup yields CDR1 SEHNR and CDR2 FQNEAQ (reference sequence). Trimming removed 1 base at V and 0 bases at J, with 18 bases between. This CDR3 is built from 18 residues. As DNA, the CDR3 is TGTGCCAGCAGCTTAGGAGTGTCGGATACCACGTACCAAGAGACCCAGTACTTC. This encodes CASSLGVSDTTYQETQYF.

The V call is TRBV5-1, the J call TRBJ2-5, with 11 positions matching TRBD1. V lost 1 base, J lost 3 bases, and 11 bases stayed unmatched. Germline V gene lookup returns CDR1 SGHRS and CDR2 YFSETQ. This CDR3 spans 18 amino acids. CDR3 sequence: CASSLWGTRTGGEETQYF. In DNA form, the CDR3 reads TGCGCCAGCAGCTTGTGGGGGACCCGGACAGGGGGCGAAGAGACCCAGTACTTC.

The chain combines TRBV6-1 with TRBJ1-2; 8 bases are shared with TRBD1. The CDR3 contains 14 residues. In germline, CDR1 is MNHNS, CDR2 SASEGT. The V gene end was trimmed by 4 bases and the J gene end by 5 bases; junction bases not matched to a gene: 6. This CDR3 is CASSVRGRAYGYTF. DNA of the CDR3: TGTGCCAGCAGTGTCAGGGGGCGCGCGTATGGCTACACCTTC.

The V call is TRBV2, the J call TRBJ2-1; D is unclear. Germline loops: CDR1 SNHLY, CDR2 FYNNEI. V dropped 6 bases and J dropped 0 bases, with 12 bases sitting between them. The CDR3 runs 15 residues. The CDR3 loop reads CASSVGQSSYNEQFF. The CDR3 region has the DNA TGTGCCAGCAGCGTAGGGCAGAGCTCCTACAATGAGCAGTTCTTC.

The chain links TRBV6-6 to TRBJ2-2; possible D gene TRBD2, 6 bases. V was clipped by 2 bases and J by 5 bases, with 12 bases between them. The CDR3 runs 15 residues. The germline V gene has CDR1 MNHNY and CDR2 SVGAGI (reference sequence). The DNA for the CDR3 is TGTGCCAGCAGTTACCCAAGCCGGGGGACCGGGGAGCTGTTTTTT. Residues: CASSYPSRGTGELFF.

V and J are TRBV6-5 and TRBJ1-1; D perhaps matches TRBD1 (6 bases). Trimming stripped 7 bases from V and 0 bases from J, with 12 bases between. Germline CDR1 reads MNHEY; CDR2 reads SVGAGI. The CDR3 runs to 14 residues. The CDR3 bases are TGTGCCAGCAAGAGGGGGGGGATGAACACTGAAGCTTTCTTT. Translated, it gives CASKRGGMNTEAFF.

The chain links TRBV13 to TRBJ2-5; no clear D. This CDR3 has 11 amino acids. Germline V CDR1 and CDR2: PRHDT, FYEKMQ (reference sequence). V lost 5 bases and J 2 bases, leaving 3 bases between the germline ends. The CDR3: CASSPQETQYF. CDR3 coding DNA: TGTGCCAGCAGCCCACAAGAGACCCAGTACTTC.

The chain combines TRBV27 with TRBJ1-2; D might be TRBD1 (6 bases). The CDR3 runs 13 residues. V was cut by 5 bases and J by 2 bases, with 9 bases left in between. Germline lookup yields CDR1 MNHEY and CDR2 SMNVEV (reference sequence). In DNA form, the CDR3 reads TGTGCCAGCAGTAAGGGGGAGAACTATGGCTACACCTTC. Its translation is CASSKGENYGYTF.

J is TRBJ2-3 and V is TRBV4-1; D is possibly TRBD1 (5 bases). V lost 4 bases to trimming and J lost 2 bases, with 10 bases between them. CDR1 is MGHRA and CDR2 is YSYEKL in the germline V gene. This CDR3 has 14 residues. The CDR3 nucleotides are TGCGCCAGCAGCCGGACACTGGCCACAGATACGCAGTATTTT. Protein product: CASSRTLATDTQYF.